What follows describes a single T cell receptor (beta chain). The sample belongs to a study of blood T cell repertoires in COVID-19. V lost 3 bases to trimming and J lost 7 bases, with 13 bases between them. The CDR3 runs to 14 residues. Germline-derived CDR1 and CDR2 are KGHSH and LQKENI. TCRdb's table, derived via immunoSEQ multiplex PCR, lists solely in-frame clones and lacks some. Among about 280,000 clones, 86% were seen once, and the ten largest hold about 3%. The chain links TRBV18 to TRBJ1-5; D call uncertain. The sequencing input was peripheral blood. This sequence was found in a woman aged 25 to 39 with active or convalescent COVID-19. The CDR3 nucleotides are TGTGCCAGCTCACCCGCCCTCTCAGGCCAGCCCCAGCATTTT. This translates into CASSPALSGQPQHF.